One and the same sample provided the 4 T cell receptor beta chains below, sequenced in a study of blood T cell repertoires in COVID-19. Profiling relied on immunoSEQ multiplex PCR, and the TCRdb table lists in-frame clones only, not all of them. The sample gives 250,000 or so clones, nearly 90% of which show up once; about 2% is in the top ten. The sequenced sample consisted of peripheral blood. Receptors were obtained from a woman aged 60-75 years with COVID-19, enrolled during active disease.

CDR3 nucleotides: TGTGCCAGTAGCCCGGACAGGGCCGGGTCACCCCTCCACTTT. Its translation is CASSPDRAGSPLHF. The chain links TRBV19 to TRBJ1-6; TRBD1 matches 8 bases. After removal of 6 bases from V and 10 bases from J, the junction contained 8 bases not matched to a gene. Germline assignment: CDR1 LNHDA and CDR2 SQIVND (reference sequence). This CDR3 has 14 residues. Drawing the rest from reference TRBV19 and TRBJ1-6, the complete variable domain is DGGITQSPKYLFRKEGQNVTLSCEQNLNHDAMYWYRQDPGQGLRLIYYSQIVNDFQKGDIAEGYSVSREKKESFPLTVTSAQKNPTAFYLCASSPDRAGSPLHFGNGTRLTVT.

This sequence joins TRBV25-1 and TRBJ2-2, with D possibly TRBD1 on 6 matching bases. Germline V lookup: CDR1 MGHDK, CDR2 SYGVNS. Trimming removed 5 bases from V and 5 bases from J, with 12 bases in between. The CDR3 contains 14 residues. CDR3 in amino acids: CASSPWGTTGELFF. In DNA form, the CDR3 reads TGTGCCAGCAGTCCCTGGGGGACAACCGGGGAGCTGTTTTTT.

The genes are TRBV30 and TRBJ1-5; D might be TRBD1 (5 bases). Trimming took off 0 bases at V and 7 bases at J, with 10 bases between the two ends. The germline V gene has CDR1 GTSNPN and CDR2 SVGIG (reference sequence). The CDR3 sequence is 13 residues long. This CDR3 is CAWSVRGSQPQHF. The CDR3 nucleotides read TGTGCCTGGAGTGTAAGGGGAAGCCAGCCCCAGCATTTT.

The chain links TRBV7-8 to TRBJ1-5; 7 bases agree with TRBD1. The CDR3 covers 14 residues. J was trimmed by 5 bases and V by 3 bases; bases with no gene match: 4. Per the germline V gene, CDR1 is SGHVS and CDR2 is FQNEAQ. The DNA of the CDR3 is TGTGCCAGCAGCTTCAACAGGGGAGATCAGCCCCAGCATTTT. This encodes CASSFNRGDQPQHF.